This T cell receptor beta chain was obtained from a study of blood T cell repertoires in COVID-19 (dated by TCRdb to the early 2020s). In the study overall: The collaborator samples originated in the United States, Italy and Spain and spanned the acute and convalescent phases of COVID-19. Where HLA class I and class II types were available, the types were taken from metadata supplied by the sample provider, not from assay-based typing. The material from the prospective study consisted of cDNA or gDNA derived from T cells, B-cell-depleted T cells, or PBMCs. The dataset comprised deeply sampled blood TCRbeta repertoires from subjects exposed to, actively infected with, or recovered from COVID-19. Samples were obtained from the ongoing ImmuneRACE study (first 160 participants) and from 1,254 subjects provided by 6 global collaborators. The repertoires were released in a freely available public database meant as a resource for research on the immune response to SARS-CoV-2. Nearly every sample came with metadata listing a de-identified subject ID, COVID-19 status, age in years and sex. Beyond this particular receptor, the publication reports: The amount of clinical and demographic metadata varied by source and participant and was provided uncurated.

A note on this clone: What this receptor recognizes is not known. Base qualities are missing; no much larger clone stands one base away.

TCRbeta CDR3 regions were amplified from genomic DNA using the immunoSEQ Assay, a bias-controlled multiplex PCR. In the paper's pipeline: The number of nucleated cells in each sample was estimated by amplification of reference gene primers within the assay. Sequence reads were collapsed and filtered to measure the absolute abundance of every unique TCRbeta CDR3 rearrangement. For each sample, productive Simpson clonality was calculated by taking the square root of Simpson's diversity index across productive rearrangements. Sourced from immuneACCESS, this table was stored by TCRdb with only in-frame sequences that have V and J called. A share of the clones is absent; for the studies checked, an unresolved V gene accounts for under half, and the remainder has no known explanation. That table gives V, J and clone size, and the DNA gave D and trimming. A total of more than 200,000 clones appear in this sample, about nine tenths of them only once. Less than 3% of the sample lies in the top ten.

The CDR3 spans 14 residues, from the cysteine through the phenylalanine. Left in the record is the CDR3 DNA by itself, 42 bases read in frame from the first base. Looking up the germline V gene yields CDR1 LGHNT and CDR2 FRNRAP. V is cut by 4 bases and J by 0 bases, and the space between the germline ends is 7 bases. At one collaborating source in Seattle, patients were enrolled during active infection and were followed longitudinally through the course of disease. The collaborating institutions used their own protocols to collect whole blood in K2EDTA tubes. For TCRbeta analysis, collaborator samples were shipped as frozen whole blood, as isolated PBMCs, or as DNA extracted from either sample type.

The TCR comes from a man younger than 45 with COVID-19, enrolled during active disease. The chain links TRBV12-5 with TRBJ1-5; TRBD1 is a weak D gene call, 5 bases matching. The material sequenced was peripheral blood. The nucleotide sequence is TGTGCTAGTGGTTCCAGGGTTAGCAATCAGCCCCAGCATTTT. It specifies CASGSRVSNQPQHF.